Shown below are 23 T cell receptor beta chains from a single sample sequenced in a study of T cells in Graves' hyperthyroidism and ophthalmopathy. Amplification yielded TCR beta CDR3 regions, with RNA transcripts as the source. The study used the HTBI primer set for a first-round RT-PCR of the TCR CDR3. In TCRdb, the multiplex PCR reads were re-called with MiXCR into one record per CDR3 protein. The top ten hold roughly 8.2% of the sample, which has around 540,000 distinct CDR3 sequences, roughly 50% seen once. The sequenced sample consisted of peripheral blood or thyroid tissue (not recorded which). The receptor set was obtained from a woman aged 18-29 years with Graves' hyperthyroidism.

This clonotype showed up just once. CDR3 bases: TGTGCCAGCAGCCGGACAGGGAACAATCAGCCCCAGTACTTC. Protein product: CASSRTGNNQPQYF. The genes are TRBV7-2 and TRBJ2-5; 8 bases fit TRBD1. The CDR3 length is 14 residues. V was clipped by 5 bases and J by 9 bases; unmatched bases: 11. Germline V gene sequence: CDR1 SGHTA, CDR2 FQGNSA.

This clonotype was detected only a few times. The chain links TRBV12-3 or TRBV12-4 to TRBJ1-5; tentative D call: TRBD1 (5 bases). The CDR3 is 16 amino acids. V dropped 4 bases and J dropped 3 bases, with 16 bases sitting between them. CDR3 coding DNA: TGTGCCAGCAGTTCCCCACGGGACCGCTACAATCAGCCCCAGCATTTT. It codes for CASSSPRDRYNQPQHF.

This clonotype has only a few counts. This chain links TRBV2 with TRBJ2-7, with TRBD2 matching over 9 bases. The CDR3 contains 12 residues. In germline, CDR1 is SNHLY, CDR2 FYNNEI. The J segment lost 6 bases and the V segment lost 6 bases, leaving 3 bases of the junction unmatched. CDR3 DNA sequence: TGTGCCAGCAGGGGCGGGAGGGCCGAGCAGTACTTC. Protein product: CASRGGRAEQYF.

Regarding this clonotype: This CDR3 fails to terminate in the conserved phenylalanine or tryptophan, so it likely reflects a read error. Because the CDR3's place on the DNA is in doubt, the DNA is left out and the CDR3 is given as listed by TCRdb. This rearrangement joins TRBV7-8 to TRBJ2-7; TRBD2, the table's D call, lacks a check against the DNA. CDR1 is SGHVS and CDR2 is FQNEAQ in the germline V gene. The CDR3 extends over 13 residues, inclusive of both ends. CDR3 sequence reads: CASSLALDGGRNT.

The genes are TRBV7-8 and TRBJ1-5, with no clear D. Trimming took 0 bases from V and 0 from J, leaving 9 bases between them. In germline, CDR1 is SGHVS, CDR2 FQNEAQ. The CDR3 contains 16 residues. CDR3 coding DNA: TGTGCCAGCAGCTTAGCGGGGAGAAATAGCAATCAGCCCCAGCATTTT. It specifies CASSLAGRNSNQPQHF. The full variable domain, rest sourced from reference TRBV7-8 and TRBJ1-5, is GAGVSQSPRYKVAKRGQDVALRCDPISGHVSLFWYQQALGQGPEFLTYFQNEAQLDKSGLPSDRFFAERPEGSVSTLKIQRTQQEDSAVYLCASSLAGRNSNQPQHFGDGTRLSIL.

The rearrangement uses TRBV5-4 and TRBJ1-1; D unclear. The CDR3 runs 15 residues. Germline CDR1 and CDR2: SGHNT and YYREEE (reference sequence). The ends were cut back, 4 bases at V and 1 base at J, with 14 bases in the middle. The CDR3 loop reads CASSPGRWENTEAFF. The CDR3 nucleotides are TGTGCCAGCAGCCCCGGACGGTGGGAGAACACTGAAGCTTTCTTT.

This clonotype was observed many times. This sequence joins TRBV10-3 and TRBJ1-5; D unresolved. CDR1 and CDR2 from the germline V gene are ENHRY and SYGVKD. V lost 8 bases, J lost 3 bases, and 17 bases lay in between. This CDR3 has 15 residues. Here the CDR3 reads CAIESKGAVNQPQHF. CDR3 DNA: TGTGCCATCGAGTCCAAGGGCGCCGTCAATCAGCCCCAGCATTTT.

This chain connects TRBV7-8 to TRBJ2-1; no clear D gene. V dropped 1 base and J dropped 10 bases, with 11 bases sitting between them. The CDR3 sequence is 13 residues long. The germline gives CDR1 SGHVS, CDR2 FQNEAQ. The CDR3 region has the DNA TGTGCCAGCAGCTTAGTCCGGGCGGACGAGCAGTTCTTC. Its translation: CASSLVRADEQFF.

The V and J genes are TRBV25-1 and TRBJ1-2, with 7 nucleotides matching TRBD1. This CDR3 contains 16 residues. CDR1 is MGHDK and CDR2 is SYGVNS in the germline V gene. After removal of 1 base from V and 2 bases from J, the junction contained 7 bases not matched to a gene. The CDR3 DNA is TGTGCCAGCAGTGAATCCGATGGACAGGAGAACTATGGCTACACCTTC. Translated: CASSESDGQENYGYTF.

This clonotype was found a few times. The chain carries TRBV19 and TRBJ1-2; possibly TRBD1 for D (5 bases). Trimming left V 9 bases short and J 6 bases short, with 20 bases between. The CDR3 extends over 14 amino acids. Per germline, CDR1 LNHDA and CDR2 SQIVND (reference sequence). CDR3 nucleotides: TGTGCCAGCAGCGTAGACCAGGGTGAGCATGGCTACACCTTC. It specifies CASSVDQGEHGYTF.

This clonotype was seen ten or more times. Germline and junction disagree at one end, which may indicate a read error. The V call is TRBV5-1, the J call TRBJ1-2; weak D call: TRBD1 (6 bases). Germline assignment: CDR1 SGHRS and CDR2 YFSETQ. This CDR3 has 14 amino acids. CDR3 region: CASSPTTGNYGYTF. The CDR3 nucleotides are TGTGCCAGCAGCCCAACTACAGGGAACTATGGCTACACCTTC. Full variable domain (outside the CDR3, taken from reference TRBV5-1 and TRBJ1-2): KAGVTQTPRYLIKTRGQQVTLSCSPISGHRSVSWYQQTPGQGLQFLFEYFSETQRNKGNFPGRFSGRQFSNSRSEMNVSTLELGDSALYLCASSPTTGNYGYTFGSGTRLTVV.

A few counts support this clonotype. The V gene is TRBV20-1, the J gene TRBJ2-7; D tentatively reads TRBD1 or TRBD2 (6 bases each). This CDR3 contains 18 residues. Germline loops: CDR1 DFQATT, CDR2 SNEGSKA (reference sequence). V lost 5 bases and J lost 7, with 33 bases in between. The CDR3 reads CSASPGLYITGAIREQYF. CDR3 nucleotides: TGCAGTGCTTCTCCGGGACTTTACATCACGGGGGCTATACGGGAGCAGTACTTC.

The table lists this clonotype with a few counts. One junction end disagrees with the germline gene, perhaps due to a read error. The V and J genes are TRBV24-1 and TRBJ2-5; D not resolved. Germline CDR1 reads KGHDR; CDR2 reads SFDVKD. This CDR3 has 13 residues. CDR3 amino acids: CASSSRVQETQYF. The CDR3, as DNA: TGTGCCAGCAGTTCTCGGGTACAAGAGACCCAGTACTTC.

The V gene is TRBV7-9, the J gene TRBJ2-7; D perhaps matches TRBD1 (5 bases). From germline, CDR1 is SEHNR and CDR2 FQNEAQ (reference sequence). V dropped 2 bases and J dropped 9 bases, with 14 bases sitting between them. The CDR3 has 13 amino acids. In nucleotides, the CDR3 is TGTGCCAGCAGCTTATACAGGAAACGTGTGCAGTACTTC. Translated, it gives CASSLYRKRVQYF.

Comments on this clonotype: This may be a read error, as it is one base from a much larger clone. J is TRBJ2-7 and V is TRBV7-2, with 11 bases matching TRBD2. Germline lookup yields CDR1 SGHTA and CDR2 FQGNSA. The CDR3 loop spans 13 amino acids. DNA of the CDR3: TGTGCCAGCAGCACGGGACTAGCGGACGAGCAGTGCTTC. This gives the protein CASSTGLADEQCF.

The chain recombines TRBV24-1 with TRBJ1-2, with TRBD1 matching 7 bases. The germline V gene has CDR1 KGHDR and CDR2 SFDVKD. This CDR3 comprises 13 residues. The CDR3 sequence: CAFKPGQVYGYTF. In DNA, the CDR3 is TGTGCTTTTAAACCCGGACAGGTGTATGGCTACACCTTC.

CDR3 sequence: CASSFWASGRNEQYF. As DNA, the CDR3 is TGTGCCAGCAGTTTTTGGGCTAGCGGGAGAAACGAGCAGTACTTC. The rearrangement uses TRBV12-3 or TRBV12-4 and TRBJ2-7, with TRBD2 matching 10 bases. The V gene end was trimmed by 3 bases and the J gene end by 5 bases; junction bases not matched to a gene: 7. The CDR3 covers 15 residues.

The J gene is TRBJ2-7, the V gene TRBV7-8, with 11 bases aligning to TRBD2. Germline lookup yields CDR1 SGHVS and CDR2 FQNEAQ. The length of the CDR3 is 17 residues. The V and J ends lost 0 bases and 5 bases, in that order; junction bases with no gene match: 9. Here the CDR3 reads CASSLASGRANLDEQYF. CDR3 nucleotide sequence: TGTGCCAGCAGCTTAGCTAGCGGGAGGGCCAATTTAGACGAGCAGTACTTC.

This clonotype has only a few counts. V usage is TRBV6-5 and J usage is TRBJ1-1; no definite D call. Trimming took 7 bases from V and 1 from J, leaving 10 bases between them. The CDR3 sequence is 13 residues long. Germline V gene sequence: CDR1 MNHEY, CDR2 SVGAGI. The CDR3 nucleotides read TGTGCCAGCACTGTACACGAGAACACTGAAGCTTTCTTT. This gives the protein CASTVHENTEAFF.

This clonotype showed up many times. The chain uses TRBV24-1 and TRBJ2-6; D remains ambiguous. This CDR3 spans 17 amino acids. CDR1 is KGHDR, CDR2 SFDVKD, per germline. Trimming left V 3 bases short and J 1 base short, with 12 bases between. This CDR3 is CATSDTVTESGANVLTF. CDR3 in DNA: TGTGCCACCAGTGATACCGTAACCGAGTCTGGGGCCAACGTCCTGACTTTC.

The V and J genes are TRBV7-3 and TRBJ2-2, with TRBD1 identical over 8 bases. V gave up 5 bases and J gave up 10 bases; unmatched junction bases: 3. This CDR3 is 12 amino acids long. Germline values: CDR1 SGHTA, CDR2 FQGTGA. CDR3 in DNA: TGTGCCAGCAGCACGGACAGGGTGGAGCTGTTTTTT. This gives the protein CASSTDRVELFF.

This clonotype was detected only once. V and J are TRBV11-1 and TRBJ2-5; D not resolved. The germline CDR1 and CDR2 sequences are SGHAT and FQDESV (reference sequence). The CDR3 has 14 residues. V lost 1 base and J 2 bases, leaving 8 bases between the germline ends. CDR3 residues: CASSLDVLQETQYF. CDR3 nucleotide sequence: TGTGCCAGCAGCTTAGATGTGCTACAAGAGACCCAGTACTTC. Supplemented by reference TRBV11-1 and TRBJ2-5, the full variable domain reads EAEVAQSPRYKITEKSQAVAFWCDPISGHATLYWYRQILGQGPELLVQFQDESVVDDSQLPKDRFSAERLKGVDSTLKIQPAELGDSAMYLCASSLDVLQETQYFGPGTRLLVL.

This clonotype came up many times. CDR3 in amino acids: CASSLLGLAEQYF. DNA of the CDR3: TGTGCCAGCAGCTTACTTGGACTAGCCGAGCAGTACTTC. The J gene is TRBJ2-7, the V gene TRBV7-2; 8 bases map to TRBD2. This CDR3 spans 13 amino acids. CDR1 and CDR2 from the germline V gene are SGHTA and FQGNSA. V lost 2 bases and J lost 6; bases outside the gene matches: 3.